A selection of T cell receptor beta chains follows, all from one sample in a study of T-cell reconstitution after alpha-beta-depleted transplantation in children. From the PCR reads, TCRdb called clonotypes with MiXCR, one entry per CDR3 protein. This sample yields about 17,000 distinct CDR3 sequences, of which around 12% are seen a single time; 70% to 80% belongs to the top ten. The source material was PBMCs, mostly from graft donor cells, sampled 180 days after TCRalphabeta/CD19-depleted stem cell transplant. The receptor set was obtained from a boy under three years old who had a stem cell transplant for Wiskott-Aldrich syndrome, so the T cells may come from the graft donor. CDR3s include the opening cysteine and the closing phenylalanine or tryptophan. The D gene is left open where the match is weak. The size field is filled for only some rows; it gives once, few, many or a size class.

J: TRBJ2-7; length: 15; size: many; V: TRBV3-1; D: TRBD2; DNA: TGTGCCAGCAGCCAAGGGACTAGCGGGAGCTACGAGCAGTACTTC; CDR3: CASSQGTSGSYEQYF
J: TRBJ2-1; length: 15; size: -; V: TRBV6-1; D: -; DNA: TGTGCCAGCAGACCCGGGACTGAATCCTACAATGAGCAGTTATTC; CDR3: CASRPGTESYNEQLF
J: TRBJ1-5; length: 12; size: few; V: TRBV20-1; D: -; DNA: TGCAGTGCTGGAAAGAGAGATCAGCCCCAGCATTTT; CDR3: CSAGKRDQPQHF
J: TRBJ1-1; length: 17; size: -; V: TRBV5-1; D: -; DNA: TGCGCCAGCAGCTTGGTGACGACTGCCACAGGGATCACTGAAGCTTTCTTT; CDR3: CASSLVTTATGITEAFF
J: TRBJ1-1; length: 14; size: few; V: TRBV5-6; D: TRBD1; DNA: TGTGCCAGCAGCGTCACAGGGGTGGACACTGAAGCTTTCTTT; CDR3: CASSVTGVDTEAFF
J: TRBJ2-1; length: 12; size: medium-sized; V: TRBV24-1; D: TRBD2; DNA: TGTGCCACCAGTGAGACTAGCGGTGAGCAGTTCTTC; CDR3: CATSETSGEQFF
J: TRBJ2-1; length: 17; size: many; V: TRBV7-2; D: TRBD2; DNA: TGTGCCAGCAGCTTAGGGGTGCTAGCGGCTAGATACAATGAGCAGTTCTTC; CDR3: CASSLGVLAARYNEQFF
J: TRBJ2-5; length: 15; size: -; V: TRBV20-1; D: TRBD2; DNA: TGCAGTGCTAGCCCACTAGCGGGAGCTGGGGAGACCCAGTACTTC; CDR3: CSASPLAGAGETQYF
J: TRBJ2-2; length: 16; size: few; V: TRBV25-1; D: TRBD1; DNA: TGTGCCAGCAGTGATTTGGACAGGCCAAACACCGGGGAGCTGTTTTTT; CDR3: CASSDLDRPNTGELFF
J: TRBJ2-1; length: 18; size: many; V: TRBV11-2; D: TRBD2; DNA: TGTGCCAGCAGCTTAGAAGCGGGACTCATTACCACCTACAATGAGCAGTTCTTC; CDR3: CASSLEAGLITTYNEQFF
J: TRBJ2-7; length: 15; size: many; V: TRBV7-9; D: -; DNA: TGTGCCAGCAGCTTGGGATGGGGACGATCCTACGAGCAGTACTTC; CDR3: CASSLGWGRSYEQYF
J: TRBJ2-2; length: 15; size: -; V: TRBV12-3/TRBV12-4; D: -; DNA: TGTGCCAGCAGTTTAACGGGTACGGGCACCGGGGAGCTGTTTTTT; CDR3: CASSLTGTGTGELFF
J: TRBJ2-7; length: 14; size: few; V: TRBV2; D: TRBD1; DNA: TGTGCCAGCAGTCGAGACAGGGTGCATTTCGAGCAGTACTTC; CDR3: CASSRDRVHFEQYF
J: TRBJ2-1; length: 11; size: many; V: TRBV7-6; D: -; DNA: TGTGCCAGCAGCTTAAACAATGAGCAGTTCTTC; CDR3: CASSLNNEQFF
J: TRBJ2-7; length: 12; size: -; V: TRBV7-9; D: -; DNA: TGTGCCAGCAGTTCGGACTACTTGGAGCAGTACTTC; CDR3: CASSSDYLEQYF
J: TRBJ2-7; length: 15; size: many; V: TRBV9; D: TRBD1; DNA: TGTGCCAGCAGCTTGCCCGGGACAGGGGACTGCGAGCAGTACTTC; CDR3: CASSLPGTGDCEQYF
J: TRBJ1-5; length: 14; size: many; V: TRBV27; D: -; DNA: TGTGCCAGCAGGCAGGCCGGTCTTTTTCAGCCCCAGCATTTT; CDR3: CASRQAGLFQPQHF
J: TRBJ2-1; length: 15; size: few; V: TRBV20-1; D: TRBD2; DNA: TGCAGTGCTTGGGGCGGGACTAGCGGTCACAATGAGCAGTTCTTC; CDR3: CSAWGGTSGHNEQFF
J: TRBJ2-5; length: 13; size: many; V: TRBV10-3; D: TRBD1; DNA: TGTGCCACCCGACAGGGGGCGCCGGAGACCCAGTACTTC; CDR3: CATRQGAPETQYF
J: TRBJ1-1; length: 15; size: many; V: TRBV19; D: -; DNA: TGTGCCAGTAGACCCTGGACACGCATGAACACTGAAGCTTTCTTT; CDR3: CASRPWTRMNTEAFF
J: TRBJ1-5; length: 14; size: many; V: TRBV7-6; D: -; DNA: TGTGCCAGCAGCTTAGGGGGCTACGATCAGCCCCAGCATTTT; CDR3: CASSLGGYDQPQHF
J: TRBJ2-7; length: 14; size: many; V: TRBV5-1; D: -; DNA: TGCGCCAGCAGCTTGAGGAGCGGAGCGTACGAGCAGTACTTC; CDR3: CASSLRSGAYEQYF
J: TRBJ2-7; length: 17; size: many; V: TRBV7-9; D: TRBD2; DNA: TGTGCCAGCAGCTTATTCATCGTGGCTAGCGGGCATCACGAGCAGTACTTC; CDR3: CASSLFIVASGHHEQYF
J: TRBJ2-1; length: 15; size: many; V: TRBV5-1; D: -; DNA: TGCGCCAGCAGCTTACGGCCGTCTCCCTACAATGAGCAGTTCTTC; CDR3: CASSLRPSPYNEQFF
J: TRBJ2-3; length: 14; size: -; V: TRBV5-1; D: -; DNA: TGCGCCAGCAGCTTGGCAGAGGGGGCAGATACGCAGTATTTT; CDR3: CASSLAEGADTQYF
J: TRBJ2-1; length: 14; size: few; V: TRBV11-2; D: TRBD2; DNA: TGTGCCAGCAGCTTGGCGGGAGGGTGGAATGAGCAGTTCTTC; CDR3: CASSLAGGWNEQFF
J: TRBJ2-5; length: 15; size: many; V: TRBV7-6; D: TRBD2; DNA: TGTGCCAGCAGCTTAGCGGCGGGGGGGGAAGAGACCCAGTACTTC; CDR3: CASSLAAGGEETQYF
J: TRBJ2-1; length: 17; size: -; V: TRBV4-1; D: TRBD2; DNA: TGCGCCAGCAGCCAAGATGGACTAGCGGGAGACTACAATGAGCAGTTCTTC; CDR3: CASSQDGLAGDYNEQFF
J: TRBJ2-1; length: 11; size: -; V: TRBV10-3; D: TRBD2; DNA: TGTGCCATCAGCGGGACTAAAGAGCAGTTCTTC; CDR3: CAISGTKEQFF
J: TRBJ2-7; length: 11; size: -; V: TRBV28; D: -; DNA: TGTGCCAGCAGTGTGACCGAGGTGCAGTACTTC; CDR3: CASSVTEVQYF